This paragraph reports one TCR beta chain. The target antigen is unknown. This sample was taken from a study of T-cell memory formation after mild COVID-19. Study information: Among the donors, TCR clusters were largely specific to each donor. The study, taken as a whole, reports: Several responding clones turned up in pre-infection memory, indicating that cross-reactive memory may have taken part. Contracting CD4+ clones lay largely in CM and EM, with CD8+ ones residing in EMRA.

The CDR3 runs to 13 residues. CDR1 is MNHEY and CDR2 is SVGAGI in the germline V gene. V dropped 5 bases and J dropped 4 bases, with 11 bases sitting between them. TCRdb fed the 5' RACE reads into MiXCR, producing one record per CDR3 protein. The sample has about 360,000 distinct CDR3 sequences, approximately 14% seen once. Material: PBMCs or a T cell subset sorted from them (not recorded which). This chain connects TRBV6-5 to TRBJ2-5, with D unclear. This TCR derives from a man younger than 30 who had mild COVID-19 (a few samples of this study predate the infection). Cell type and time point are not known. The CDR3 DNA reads TGTGCCAGCAGTAGTACAGCCGGAGAGACCCAGTACTTC. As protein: CASSSTAGETQYF.